Below, 28 T cell receptor beta chains from the same sample are listed, as sequenced in a study of shared clonotypes between healthy human individuals. Profiling relied on immunoSEQ multiplex PCR, and the TCRdb table lists in-frame clones only, not all of them. The table records 1.5 million to 2.5 million clones, about 95% of them present only once. Naive CD8 cells comprised CD45RO-negative, CCR7-positively selected cells, excluding terminally differentiated effector memory CD45RA+ cells. Specimen: naive CD8+ T cells sorted from blood. Receptor source: a man in his late teens or twenties in good health.

The genes are TRBV27 and TRBJ2-4, with a tentative D call TRBD1 (6 bases). This CDR3 is 16 amino acids long. The germline CDR1 and CDR2 sequences are MNHEY and SMNVEV (reference sequence). V lost 7 bases and J 1 base, leaving 17 bases between the germline ends. The CDR3 region is CASMDRGSGAKNIQYF. DNA for the CDR3: TGTGCCAGCATGGATAGGGGGTCAGGGGCCAAAAACATTCAGTACTTC.

The chain combines TRBV7-9 with TRBJ2-7, with 8 nucleotides matching TRBD1. Germline V CDR1 and CDR2: SEHNR, FQNEAQ (reference sequence). The V and J ends lost 5 bases and 4 bases, in that order; junction bases with no gene match: 10. The CDR3 has 15 amino acids. The CDR3 DNA reads TGTGCCAGCAGCCAGAAGGACAGGGAGGCGTACGAGCAGTACTTC. As protein: CASSQKDREAYEQYF.

The rearrangement joins TRBV30 to TRBJ1-2; no firm D call. CDR1 is GTSNPN and CDR2 is SVGIG in the germline V gene (reference sequence). V lost 7 bases and J 4 bases, leaving 10 bases between the germline ends. The CDR3 consists of 11 residues. CDR3 sequence (DNA): TGTGCCTCGTACAGAGTCTATGGCTACACCTTC. It translates to CASYRVYGYTF.

The J gene is TRBJ1-4, the V gene TRBV11-2; no definite D call. V gave up 1 base and J gave up 8 bases, with 14 bases separating them. This CDR3 is 15 amino acids long. The germline CDR1 and CDR2 sequences are SGHAT and FQNNGV. CDR3: CASSLGAGFGEKLFF. The CDR3 region has the DNA TGTGCCAGCAGCTTAGGGGCGGGGTTTGGCGAAAAACTGTTTTTT.

V and J are TRBV6-5 and TRBJ2-5; D gene uncertain. V lost 10 bases, J lost 0 bases, and 12 bases lay in between. This CDR3 is 13 amino acids long. Germline CDR1 is MNHEY and CDR2 is SVGAGI. The CDR3 sequence is CATRGQNQETQYF. In DNA, the CDR3 is TGTGCCACGAGAGGTCAGAACCAAGAGACCCAGTACTTC.

The chain has TRBV5-1 and TRBJ1-1, with 9 bases identical to TRBD1. V lost 3 bases to trimming and J lost 3 bases; unmatched junction nucleotides: 6. Germline CDR1 SGHRS, CDR2 YFSETQ. The length of the CDR3 is 15 residues. CDR3 loop: CASSWGTGSDTEAFF. As DNA, the CDR3 is TGCGCCAGCAGCTGGGGGACAGGGTCGGACACTGAAGCTTTCTTT.

The rearrangement joins TRBV5-4 to TRBJ1-2, with TRBD1 matching 8 bases. J lost 10 bases, V lost 3 bases, and 8 bases had no gene match. The CDR3 has 13 residues. CDR1 is SGHNT and CDR2 is YYREEE in the germline V gene (reference sequence). The CDR3 DNA follows: TGTGCCAGCAGCTATCGGACAGGGATAGACTACACCTTC. It is translated as CASSYRTGIDYTF. Drawing the rest from reference TRBV5-4 and TRBJ1-2, the complete variable domain is ETGVTQSPTHLIKTRGQQVTLRCSSQSGHNTVSWYQQALGQGPQFIFQYYREEENGRGNFPPRFSGLQFPNYSSELNVNALELDDSALYLCASSYRTGIDYTFGSGTRLTVV.

This chain links TRBV7-9 with TRBJ2-7; possibly TRBD1 for D (5 bases). The germline gives CDR1 SEHNR, CDR2 FQNEAQ (reference sequence). The CDR3 covers 14 residues. V was pared by 1 base and J by 1 base, with 8 bases between. The CDR3 loop reads CASSLGTTSYEQYF. CDR3 sequence (DNA): TGTGCCAGCAGCTTAGGGACAACATCCTACGAGCAGTACTTC.

V and J are TRBV13 and TRBJ1-1, with D hard to call. Trimming cost V 6 bases and J 1 base, with 6 bases left between them. The CDR3 runs 12 residues. Germline CDR1 reads PRHDT; CDR2 reads FYEKMQ (reference sequence). CDR3 protein: CASSGANTEAFF. The CDR3 DNA is TGTGCCAGCAGTGGAGCGAACACTGAAGCTTTCTTT.

With regard to this clone: Its ends do not fully match the called genes, so a read error is possible. The rearrangement links TRBV5-6 to TRBJ2-7; the D gene could be TRBD1 or TRBD2 (5 bases each). CDR1 SGHDT and CDR2 YYEEEE come from the germline V gene. This CDR3 is 15 amino acids long. CDR3 DNA sequence: TGCGCCAGCAGCTTGTGGGGGTTTGGGGTCTACGAGCAGTACTTC. Encoded protein: CASSLWGFGVYEQYF. Full variable domain (remainder filled in from reference TRBV5-6 and TRBJ2-7): DAGVTQSPTHLIKTRGQQVTLRCSPKSGHDTVSWYQQALGQGPQFIFQYYEEEERQRGNFPDRFSGHQFPNYSSELNVNALLLGDSALYLCASSLWGFGVYEQYFGPGTRLTVT.

This chain joins TRBV5-6 and TRBJ2-7; 9 nucleotides agree with TRBD1. The CDR3 contains 17 residues. V shed 4 bases and J 2 bases; nucleotides not matched to a gene: 13. The germline V gene has CDR1 SGHDT and CDR2 YYEEEE. DNA for the CDR3: TGTGCCAGCAGCCCGAGGACAGGGGAAGGATTACCCTACGAGCAGTACTTC. Translating gives CASSPRTGEGLPYEQYF.

Worth noting for this clone: Other DNA sequences of this sample code for an identical CDR3. CDR3 in DNA: TGCGCCAGCAGCTTGGTCCCCTACGAGCAGTACTTC. Protein: CASSLVPYEQYF. This chain joins TRBV5-1 and TRBJ2-7; D gene ambiguous. The V gene lost 0 bases and the J gene lost 2 bases, with 3 bases spanning the gap. The CDR3 length is 12 residues. CDR1 and CDR2 (germline): SGHRS, YFSETQ. Complete variable domain (other parts from reference TRBV5-1 and TRBJ2-7): KAGVTQTPRYLIKTRGQQVTLSCSPISGHRSVSWYQQTPGQGLQFLFEYFSETQRNKGNFPGRFSGRQFSNSRSEMNVSTLELGDSALYLCASSLVPYEQYFGPGTRLTVT.

The rearrangement joins TRBV9 to TRBJ2-1; 8 nucleotides match TRBD1. From germline, CDR1 is SGDLS and CDR2 YYNGEE. The CDR3 contains 19 residues. J lost 7 bases, V lost 0 bases, and 18 bases had no gene match. Here the CDR3 reads CASSVEPPQGARSINEQFF. The CDR3 DNA follows: TGTGCCAGCAGCGTAGAACCTCCCCAGGGGGCGCGCAGTATTAATGAGCAGTTCTTC.

The rearrangement uses TRBV19 and TRBJ2-7; TRBD2 might be the D (5 bases). Germline V gene data show CDR1 as LNHDA and CDR2 as SQIVND (reference sequence). The CDR3 totals 12 residues. V shed 6 bases and J shed 5 bases, with 11 bases lying between them. CDR3 amino acids: CASRGGSHEQYF. The CDR3 coding sequence is TGTGCCAGTAGAGGAGGATCCCACGAGCAGTACTTC.

In the case of this clone: At the DNA level, this CDR3 is encoded by other sequences in the same sample as well. The chain combines TRBV6-5 with TRBJ1-4; D is possibly TRBD1 (6 bases). The CDR3 length is 14 residues. Germline V gene lookup returns CDR1 MNHEY and CDR2 SVGAGI. Trimming removed 4 bases from V and 4 bases from J, with 10 bases in between. CDR3: CASSSGTLNEKLFF. The CDR3 coding sequence is TGTGCCAGCAGTTCCGGGACACTTAATGAAAAACTGTTTTTT.

The chain links TRBV4-3 to TRBJ1-2; a weak D match, TRBD1 (6 bases). The CDR3 contains 16 residues. Between the trimmed V and J ends, which lost 3 bases and 6 bases, there was a span of 20 bases. Germline CDR1 LGHNA, CDR2 YSLEER. The CDR3 nucleotides read TGCGCCAGCAGCCAGGAAGTGGCAGGGACAATTGATGGCTACACCTTC. Protein: CASSQEVAGTIDGYTF.

The V call is TRBV11-2, the J call TRBJ2-5; weak D call: TRBD2 (5 bases). Germline CDR1 SGHAT, CDR2 FQNNGV. Trimming took 2 bases from V and 0 from J, leaving 10 bases between them. CDR3 length: 15 residues. The CDR3 DNA is TGTGCCAGCAGCTTATACGGGGTGTACCAAGAGACCCAGTACTTC. It encodes CASSLYGVYQETQYF.

The CDR3 DNA is TGTGCCAGCAGCCCGGCGGGACAGGGGGACGAGACCCAGTACTTC. Protein sequence: CASSPAGQGDETQYF. The chain employs TRBV5-6 and TRBJ2-5; TRBD1 matches 11 bases. V trimming: 4 bases; J trimming: 5 bases; junction bases outside the gene matches: 7. The CDR3 is 15 amino acids. The germline gives CDR1 SGHDT, CDR2 YYEEEE.

The chain uses TRBV2 and TRBJ2-7; 12 bases line up with TRBD2. The CDR3 covers 15 residues. CDR1 is SNHLY, CDR2 FYNNEI, per germline. The V segment lost 6 bases and the J segment 3 bases; nucleotides outside the gene matches: 6. CDR3 DNA: TGTGCCAGCAGGGCAACTAGCGGGGGGAGCTACGAGCAGTACTTC. Translation gives CASRATSGGSYEQYF.

V is TRBV4-3 and J is TRBJ2-3; the match to TRBD2 covers 7 bases. V lost 0 bases and J lost 5; bases outside the gene matches: 8. CDR1 is LGHNA and CDR2 is YSLEER in the germline V gene. The CDR3 has 16 amino acids. The CDR3 is CASSQERLAGLDTQYF. CDR3 sequence (DNA): TGCGCCAGCAGCCAAGAGCGACTAGCAGGCTTAGATACGCAGTATTTT.

The chain joins TRBV9 to TRBJ2-3; the match to TRBD2 covers 8 bases. Germline V gene lookup returns CDR1 SGDLS and CDR2 YYNGEE. The CDR3 has 18 residues. Trimming at V came to 4 bases and at J to 1 base, leaving 14 bases not matched to a gene. The chain's CDR3 is CASSRGPLLAERTDTQYF. DNA of the CDR3: TGTGCCAGCAGCCGAGGCCCTTTACTAGCGGAGCGCACAGATACGCAGTATTTT.

This clone was recorded once. The chain couples TRBV5-6 to TRBJ1-2, with D tentatively TRBD1 (5 bases). This CDR3 spans 14 amino acids. V lost 4 bases and J lost 6, with 16 bases in between. The germline CDR1 and CDR2 sequences are SGHDT and YYEEEE. CDR3 DNA sequence: TGTGCCAGCAGCGCCGCGGGGGATGTGAATGGCTACACCTTC. This translates into CASSAAGDVNGYTF.

This chain connects TRBV6-1 to TRBJ1-2; TRBD1 is a possible D gene (6 bases). Germline V lookup: CDR1 MNHNS, CDR2 SASEGT. The CDR3 consists of 12 residues. The V gene lost 2 bases and the J gene lost 8 bases, with 9 bases spanning the gap. The CDR3 loop is CASSELQGGYTF. As DNA, the CDR3 is TGTGCCAGCAGTGAATTACAGGGCGGCTACACCTTC.

The chain uses TRBV28 and TRBJ2-7, with 8 positions matching TRBD1. J was trimmed by 1 base and V by 2 bases; bases with no gene match: 4. CDR3 length: 15 amino acids. Germline loops: CDR1 MDHEN, CDR2 SYDVKM. The CDR3 DNA reads as TGTGCCAGCAGTTTAAGCGGACAGGGTTCCTACGAGCAGTACTTC. Translated: CASSLSGQGSYEQYF.

This clone appeared a single time. Distinct nucleotide sequences in the sample also encode this CDR3. The rearrangement links TRBV6-5 to TRBJ2-7; D is tentatively TRBD1 or TRBD2 (5 bases each). The V gene's germline CDR1 is MNHEY and CDR2 SVGAGI. V dropped 2 bases and J dropped 3 bases, with 14 bases sitting between them. The CDR3 length is 15 residues. The CDR3 region has the DNA TGTGCCAGCAGTTACGGTCGGGGCCCCTACTACGAGCAGTACTTC. Amino acids: CASSYGRGPYYEQYF.

J is TRBJ1-1 and V is TRBV7-9; the D is unclear. In germline, CDR1 is SEHNR, CDR2 FQNEAQ (reference sequence). Trimming pared 2 bases from V and 3 bases from J, leaving 13 bases between. This CDR3 comprises 15 residues. Here the CDR3 reads CASSLWEGADTEAFF. CDR3 in DNA: TGTGCCAGCAGCTTATGGGAGGGCGCGGACACTGAAGCTTTCTTT.

The J gene is TRBJ2-2, the V gene TRBV9, with 9 bases identical to TRBD1. CDR1 SGDLS and CDR2 YYNGEE come from the germline V gene. The CDR3 length is 15 residues. V lost 0 bases, J lost 3 bases, and 0 bases stayed unmatched. The CDR3 sequence is CASSVGDRDTGELFF. The DNA for the CDR3 is TGTGCCAGCAGCGTAGGGGACAGGGACACCGGGGAGCTGTTTTTT.

The rearrangement links TRBV4-1 to TRBJ2-3, with D uncertain. With 0 bases removed from V and 10 bases from J, the gap between germline ends came to 11 bases. Germline V CDR1 and CDR2: MGHRA, YSYEKL. CDR3 size: 13 residues. In nucleotides, the CDR3 is TGCGCCAGCAGCCAAGAACCCCCGGATCCGCAGTATTTT. It encodes CASSQEPPDPQYF.